This record concerns one T cell receptor (beta chain) sequence. As processed by the authors: Estimated nucleated cell counts came from reference gene primer amplification. The repertoire was sequenced with immunoSEQ multiplex PCR; TCRdb's copy has only in-frame clones and lacks some. V and J calls and clone size are those listed in that table; D and trimming were worked out from the DNA. The sample yields around 220,000 clones, under 90% seen once. The data were taken from a study of blood T cell repertoires in COVID-19. At the level of the study: Spain, Italy and the United States supplied samples that represented acute and convalescent COVID-19. From T cells, B-cell-depleted T cells, or PBMCs came the material, which was cDNA or gDNA.

V dropped 1 base and J dropped 5; count of bases not matched to a gene: 11. The CDR3 runs 17 residues. The germline V gene has CDR1 SGHTA and CDR2 FQGNSA. Specimen: peripheral blood. The chain links TRBV7-2 to TRBJ2-5; TRBD2 matches 9 bases. The sequence came from a young man with active or convalescent COVID-19. The CDR3 loop is CASSLGVISGGRETQYF. DNA for the CDR3: TGTGCCAGCAGCTTAGGAGTGATAAGCGGGGGGCGGGAGACCCAGTACTTC. The variable domain in full, with the rest retrieved from reference TRBV7-2 and TRBJ2-5, is GAGVSQSPSNKVTEKGKDVELRCDPISGHTALYWYRQSLGQGLEFLIYFQGNSAPDKSGLPSDRFSAERTGGSVSTLTIQRTQQEDSAVYLCASSLGVISGGRETQYFGPGTRLLVL.